This is a list of T cell receptor beta chains from one sample in a study of cytomegalovirus exposure and HLA in healthy donors. TCRdb's copy holds only in-frame clones and misses some; the assay was immunoSEQ multiplex PCR. This table holds around 130,000 clones, around four fifths found once. Sequencing was carried out using PBMCs. These receptors were collected from a woman in her thirties or forties in good health and CMV-seropositive. The CDR3 runs from the conserved cysteine through the conserved F or W. Fields, in order: clone size, J gene, CDR3 length, D gene, V gene, CDR3 protein, CDR3 DNA. A D gene is named only where the DNA matches it firmly. The size entry is marked missing in some rows and otherwise reads once, few, many or a size class.

abundance: .
j_gene: TRBJ2-2
len: 16
d_gene: .
v_gene: TRBV6-4
CDR3aa: CASSAQRLANTGELFF
CDR3nt: TGTGCCAGCAGTGCCCAGCGGCTGGCGAACACCGGGGAGCTGTTTTTT

abundance: .
j_gene: TRBJ1-1
len: 13
d_gene: .
v_gene: TRBV28
CDR3aa: CASGVHGGTEAFF
CDR3nt: TGTGCCAGCGGAGTCCACGGGGGCACTGAAGCTTTCTTT

abundance: .
j_gene: TRBJ1-1
len: 16
d_gene: TRBD1
v_gene: TRBV18
CDR3aa: CASSRGQGNLNTEAFF
CDR3nt: TGTGCCAGCTCGCGAGGACAGGGGAATCTGAACACTGAAGCTTTCTTT

abundance: .
j_gene: TRBJ2-7
len: 16
d_gene: TRBD1
v_gene: TRBV5-1
CDR3aa: CASSSGPGQGLYEQYF
CDR3nt: TGCGCCAGCAGCTCCGGCCCGGGACAGGGCCTCTACGAGCAGTACTTC

abundance: .
j_gene: TRBJ1-5
len: 15
d_gene: .
v_gene: TRBV28
CDR3aa: CASSFYHRASQPQHF
CDR3nt: TGTGCCAGCAGTTTTTATCACAGGGCCAGTCAGCCCCAGCATTTT

abundance: .
j_gene: TRBJ2-7
len: 14
d_gene: TRBD2
v_gene: TRBV7-2
CDR3aa: CASGTAGAAYEQYF
CDR3nt: TGTGCCAGCGGAACAGCGGGAGCCGCGTACGAGCAGTACTTC

abundance: few
j_gene: TRBJ1-1
len: 14
d_gene: .
v_gene: TRBV27
CDR3aa: CASTKGGARTEAFF
CDR3nt: TGTGCCAGCACCAAGGGGGGGGCAAGGACTGAAGCTTTCTTT

abundance: .
j_gene: TRBJ2-1
len: 14
d_gene: .
v_gene: TRBV7-3
CDR3aa: CASSLGSGLNEQFF
CDR3nt: TGTGCCAGCAGCTTGGGTAGCGGTCTGAATGAGCAGTTCTTC

abundance: .
j_gene: TRBJ1-5
len: 14
d_gene: .
v_gene: TRBV2
CDR3aa: CASRPRGSNQPQHF
CDR3nt: TGTGCCAGCAGGCCGAGAGGGAGCAATCAGCCCCAGCATTTT

abundance: few
j_gene: TRBJ2-3
len: 17
d_gene: TRBD2
v_gene: TRBV2
CDR3aa: CASSAGLAGGYGDTQYF
CDR3nt: TGTGCCAGCAGTGCCGGACTAGCGGGGGGGTATGGAGATACGCAGTATTTT

abundance: .
j_gene: TRBJ2-2
len: 16
d_gene: TRBD2
v_gene: TRBV28
CDR3aa: CASRVGLAGSTGELFF
CDR3nt: TGTGCCAGCAGGGTAGGACTAGCGGGATCTACCGGGGAGCTGTTTTTT

abundance: .
j_gene: TRBJ2-7
len: 18
d_gene: TRBD2
v_gene: TRBV12-5
CDR3aa: CASGLDVRAGVIPYEQYF
CDR3nt: TGTGCTAGTGGTTTGGACGTAAGAGCGGGAGTTATCCCCTACGAGCAGTACTTC

abundance: .
j_gene: TRBJ1-5
len: 15
d_gene: TRBD1
v_gene: TRBV6-5
CDR3aa: CASSYTTGQDQPQHF
CDR3nt: TGTGCCAGCAGTTACACGACAGGGCAGGATCAGCCCCAGCATTTT

abundance: few
j_gene: TRBJ1-2
len: 11
d_gene: .
v_gene: TRBV25-1
CDR3aa: CASTGFGGYTF
CDR3nt: TGTGCCAGCACGGGATTTGGAGGCTACACCTTC

abundance: .
j_gene: TRBJ1-1
len: 15
d_gene: TRBD1
v_gene: TRBV7-9
CDR3aa: CASSGGGQGNTEAFF
CDR3nt: TGTGCCAGCAGCGGGGGGGGACAGGGGAACACTGAAGCTTTCTTT

abundance: .
j_gene: TRBJ1-2
len: 14
d_gene: .
v_gene: TRBV7-3
CDR3aa: CASSRGPPNYGYTF
CDR3nt: TGTGCCAGCAGCCGAGGCCCCCCTAACTATGGCTACACCTTC

abundance: .
j_gene: TRBJ1-1
len: 15
d_gene: TRBD1
v_gene: TRBV11-2
CDR3aa: CASSPGQGAGTEAFF
CDR3nt: TGTGCCAGCAGCCCTGGACAGGGGGCGGGAACTGAAGCTTTCTTT

abundance: few
j_gene: TRBJ2-5
len: 15
d_gene: .
v_gene: TRBV7-3
CDR3aa: CASSPGGGRQETQYF
CDR3nt: TGTGCCAGCAGCCCTGGGGGGGGCAGACAAGAGACCCAGTACTTC

abundance: .
j_gene: TRBJ2-2
len: 15
d_gene: TRBD1
v_gene: TRBV19
CDR3aa: CASSISRQGTGELFF
CDR3nt: TGTGCCAGTAGTATAAGTCGACAGGGGACCGGGGAGCTGTTTTTT

abundance: .
j_gene: TRBJ1-3
len: 19
d_gene: .
v_gene: TRBV4-1
CDR3aa: CASSQDIGGMRRGRNTIYF
CDR3nt: TGCGCCAGCAGCCAAGATATTGGGGGTATGCGGCGCGGGAGAAACACCATATATTTT